Each of the 16 T cell receptor beta chains below was sequenced from the same sample in a study of blood T cells in healthy people across ages. Using a J-beta primer mix together with a sample-barcoded 5' primer, a second PCR was run for roughly 7 to 11 cycles. In TCRdb, the 5' RACE reads were re-called with MiXCR into one record per CDR3 protein. The profile shows about 1.4 million distinct CDR3 sequences, 59% of them singletons. Sequenced input: blood. The receptors stem from a man aged 18 to 35 in good health.

The J gene is TRBJ2-6, the V gene TRBV9; 7 bases map to TRBD1. CDR1 SGDLS and CDR2 YYNGEE come from the germline V gene. This CDR3 has 17 residues. J lost 4 bases, V lost 4 bases, and 11 bases had no gene match. CDR3 bases: TGTGCCAGCAGCAATCACAGGGGTTCGTCCGGGGCCAACGTCCTGACTTTC. This translates into CASSNHRGSSGANVLTF.

In this sample, this clonotype turned up a few times. V gene TRBV27 combines with J gene TRBJ2-7; 7 nucleotides agree with TRBD2. CDR3 length: 13 amino acids. After removal of 8 bases from V and 0 bases from J, the junction contained 4 bases not matched to a gene. CDR1 and CDR2 from the germline V gene are MNHEY and SMNVEV (reference sequence). CDR3 DNA: TGTGCCAGCTGCAAGCGGGGCTCCTACGAGCAGTACTTC. Residues: CASCKRGSYEQYF.

The rearrangement uses TRBV6-4 and TRBJ2-3, with 9 bases aligning to TRBD2. This CDR3 comprises 16 residues. The ends lost 0 bases at V and 3 bases at J; junction bases unmatched: 4. The germline V gene has CDR1 MRHNA and CDR2 SNTAGT. The CDR3 spells CASSDSGGGGTDTQYF. CDR3 sequence (DNA): TGTGCCAGCAGTGACTCCGGCGGGGGGGGGACAGATACGCAGTATTTT.

The chain has TRBV27 and TRBJ2-1, with 8 bases identical to TRBD2. Germline CDR1 reads MNHEY; CDR2 reads SMNVEV (reference sequence). The V segment lost 6 bases and the J segment 0 bases; nucleotides outside the gene matches: 16. The CDR3 totals 19 residues. CDR3 in DNA: TGTGCCAGCAGCGGCCGGAAGAGCGGGGGCACGAGCTCCTACAATGAGCAGTTCTTC. Translated, it gives CASSGRKSGGTSSYNEQFF.

J is TRBJ1-2 and V is TRBV6-5, with TRBD1 identical over 9 bases. CDR1 is MNHEY, CDR2 SVGAGI, per germline. Germline trimming cut 2 bases from V and 3 bases from J; bases unmatched to any gene: 1. The CDR3 contains 14 residues. The CDR3 region is CASSYGDRDYGYTF. CDR3 bases: TGTGCCAGCAGTTACGGGGACAGGGACTATGGCTACACCTTC.

Concerning this clonotype: The junction differs from germline at one of its ends, possibly a read error. The chain carries TRBV6-1 and TRBJ2-1; TRBD1 agrees at 8 bases. Germline V gives CDR1 MNHNS, CDR2 SASEGT. The CDR3 sequence is 14 residues long. CDR3 coding DNA: TGCGCCAGCAGCCCCCAGACAGGGGACAATGAGCAGTTCTTC. Translating gives CASSPQTGDNEQFF.

The chain couples TRBV11-2 to TRBJ2-1; 7 bases align to TRBD2. Germline CDR1 is SGHAT and CDR2 is FQNNGV. There are 13 residues in the CDR3. The trim removed 5 bases at V and 14 bases at J, leaving 12 bases unmatched. The CDR3 bases are TGTGCCAGCAGCGCAGGGACGGGAGGTTACGAGTTCTTC. Protein sequence: CASSAGTGGYEFF.

The rearrangement links TRBV11-2 to TRBJ2-7; 8 bases agree with TRBD1. V trimming: 4 bases; J trimming: 7 bases; junction bases outside the gene matches: 18. Germline CDR1 SGHAT, CDR2 FQNNGV. The CDR3 spans 17 residues. CDR3 DNA: TGTGCCAGCAGCTCACAATACCAGACAGGGGAAACGGAAGAGCAGTACTTC. Encoded protein: CASSSQYQTGETEEQYF.

This chain uses TRBV5-1 with TRBJ2-7; 8 bases fit TRBD1. CDR1 and CDR2 (germline): SGHRS, YFSETQ. V shed 4 bases and J 2 bases; nucleotides not matched to a gene: 5. The CDR3 contains 14 residues. The CDR3 nucleotides read TGCGCCAGCAGCAATCGGACAGGGACCTACGAGCAGTACTTC. This codes for CASSNRTGTYEQYF.

The chain has TRBV29-1 and TRBJ1-1; unclear D gene. The germline V gene has CDR1 SQVTM and CDR2 ANQGSEA. This CDR3 spans 14 amino acids. V gave up 2 bases and J gave up 5 bases, with 15 bases separating them. CDR3 bases: TGCAGCGTTGAACCATTAGGAGCTAGGACTGAAGCTTTCTTT. Protein product: CSVEPLGARTEAFF.

The chain employs TRBV20-1 and TRBJ1-2, with D tentatively TRBD1 (6 bases). Deletions cut 5 bases from V and 4 bases from J, with 17 bases between. Per germline, CDR1 DFQATT and CDR2 SNEGSKA (reference sequence). This CDR3 is built from 14 residues. The CDR3 is CSAGRMDSSYGYTF. The CDR3 coding sequence is TGCAGTGCTGGCAGAATGGACAGCTCCTATGGCTACACCTTC.

This clonotype came up a few times. The rearrangement links TRBV29-1 to TRBJ2-7; 10 positions match TRBD1. Trimming cost V 4 bases and J 6 bases; bases outside gene matches: 6. CDR3 length: 13 residues. Germline lookup yields CDR1 SQVTM and CDR2 ANQGSEA. In nucleotides, the CDR3 is TGCAGCGTTGCACCGGGACAGGGGTTCGAGCAGTACTTC. The encoded protein is CSVAPGQGFEQYF.

This chain joins TRBV6-1 and TRBJ2-5, with TRBD2 matching 7 bases. With V trimmed by 0 bases and J by 5 bases, 0 bases remained unmatched. The CDR3 is made up of 13 amino acids. Germline assignment: CDR1 MNHNS and CDR2 SASEGT. The CDR3, as DNA: TGTGCCAGCAGTGAAGCGGGAGGGGAGACCCAGTACTTC. Translating it yields CASSEAGGETQYF.

This clonotype was picked up a small number of times. The J gene is TRBJ2-7, the V gene TRBV20-1; weak D call: TRBD1 (7 bases). This CDR3 contains 15 residues. Per the germline V gene, CDR1 is DFQATT and CDR2 is SNEGSKA (reference sequence). The germline V and J ends were trimmed by 4 bases and 0 bases, with 16 bases remaining between them. The CDR3 region has the DNA TGCAGTGCTACCGCCGCAGGGGGGTTCTCCTACGAGCAGTACTTC. Amino acid sequence: CSATAAGGFSYEQYF.

The chain has TRBV4-1 and TRBJ2-7; D is uncertain. Germline assignment: CDR1 MGHRA and CDR2 YSYEKL. Trimming took 3 bases from V and 4 from J, leaving 16 bases between them. The CDR3 covers 15 residues. The CDR3 spells CASSQEPIAAYEQYF. The CDR3 DNA follows: TGCGCCAGCAGCCAGGAACCCATTGCGGCTTACGAGCAGTACTTC.

The chain is built from TRBV29-1 and TRBJ1-2; D might be TRBD1 (5 bases). CDR1 and CDR2 (germline): SQVTM, ANQGSEA. The CDR3 is 11 amino acids. V was pared by 5 bases and J by 7 bases, with 11 bases between. CDR3 region: CSVKRGSGYTF. CDR3 nucleotide sequence: TGCAGCGTTAAGAGGGGTAGTGGCTACACCTTC.